This T cell receptor (beta chain) was sequenced in a study of blood T cell repertoires in COVID-19. Whole-study context: Material from acute and convalescent COVID-19 was sourced from the United States, Italy and Spain. T cells, B-cell-depleted T cells, or PBMCs provided the cDNA or gDNA that served as material.

V was shortened by 4 bases and J by 1 base, with 16 bases between the two germline ends. Germline V gene data show CDR1 as LGHDT and CDR2 as YNNKEL (reference sequence). The CDR3 covers 16 residues. Original data processing: Amplification with reference gene primers provided the estimates of nucleated cell counts. Profiled with immunoSEQ multiplex PCR; TCRdb holds only in-frame clones, not every one. The V and J calls and clone size were taken over from that table, and D and trimming were inferred from the DNA. The sample includes 110,000 to 150,000 clones, more than 80% of them seen just once. The rearrangement joins TRBV3-1 (or the pseudogene TRBV3-2) to TRBJ1-1, with D uncertain. The sample was peripheral blood. This receptor was identified in an elderly woman in a cohort sampled during active or convalescent COVID-19. In DNA, the CDR3 is TGTGCCAGCAGCCCAGTGGGAGAGGGTGGGAACACTGAAGCTTTCTTT. Protein product: CASSPVGEGGNTEAFF.